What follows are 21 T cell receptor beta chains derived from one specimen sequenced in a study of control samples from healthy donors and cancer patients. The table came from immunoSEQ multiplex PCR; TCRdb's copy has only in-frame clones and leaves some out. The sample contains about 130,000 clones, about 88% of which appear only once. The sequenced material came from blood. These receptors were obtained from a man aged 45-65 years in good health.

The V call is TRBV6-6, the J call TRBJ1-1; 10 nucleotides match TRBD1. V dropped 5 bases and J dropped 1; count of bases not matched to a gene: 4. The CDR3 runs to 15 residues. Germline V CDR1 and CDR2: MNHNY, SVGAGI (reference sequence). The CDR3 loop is CASSTGTGENTEAFF. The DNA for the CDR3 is TGTGCCAGCAGTACCGGGACAGGGGAGAACACTGAAGCTTTCTTT.

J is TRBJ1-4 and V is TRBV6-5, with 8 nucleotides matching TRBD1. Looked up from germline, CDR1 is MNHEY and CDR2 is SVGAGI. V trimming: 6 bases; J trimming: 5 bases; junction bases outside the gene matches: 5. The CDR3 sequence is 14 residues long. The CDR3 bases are TGTGCCAGCAGACCCGGACAGGGAAATGAAAAACTGTTTTTT. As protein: CASRPGQGNEKLFF.

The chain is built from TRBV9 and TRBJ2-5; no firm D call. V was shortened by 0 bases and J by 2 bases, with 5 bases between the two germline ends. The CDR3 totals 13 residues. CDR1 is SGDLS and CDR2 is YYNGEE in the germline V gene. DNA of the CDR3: TGTGCCAGCAGCGTAGGACTGCAAGAGACCCAGTACTTC. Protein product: CASSVGLQETQYF.

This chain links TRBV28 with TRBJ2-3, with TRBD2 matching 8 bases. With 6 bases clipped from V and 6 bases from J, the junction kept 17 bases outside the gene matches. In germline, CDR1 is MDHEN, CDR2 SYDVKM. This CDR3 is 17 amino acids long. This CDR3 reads CASRRRLSGAQVDTQYF. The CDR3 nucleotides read TGTGCCAGCAGGCGCCGACTTAGCGGGGCCCAGGTGGATACGCAGTATTTT.

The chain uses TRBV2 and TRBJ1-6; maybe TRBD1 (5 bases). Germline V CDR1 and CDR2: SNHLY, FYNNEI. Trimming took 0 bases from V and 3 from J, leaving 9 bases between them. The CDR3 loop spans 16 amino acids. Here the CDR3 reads CASSEAQGHYNSPLHF. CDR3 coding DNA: TGTGCCAGCAGTGAAGCCCAGGGTCACTATAATTCACCCCTCCACTTT.

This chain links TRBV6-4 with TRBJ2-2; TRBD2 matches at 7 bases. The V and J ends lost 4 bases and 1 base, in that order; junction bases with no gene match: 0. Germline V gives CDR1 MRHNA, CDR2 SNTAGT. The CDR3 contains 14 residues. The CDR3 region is CASSAGGNTGELFF. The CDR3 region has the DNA TGTGCCAGCAGTGCGGGGGGGAACACCGGGGAGCTGTTTTTT.

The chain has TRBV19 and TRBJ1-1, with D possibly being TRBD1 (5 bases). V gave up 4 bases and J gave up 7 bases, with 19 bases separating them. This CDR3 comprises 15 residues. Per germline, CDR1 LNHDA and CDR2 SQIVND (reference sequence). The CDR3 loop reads CASSTPTVHVGEAFF. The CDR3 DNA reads TGTGCCAGTAGTACCCCGACAGTCCACGTGGGTGAAGCTTTCTTT.

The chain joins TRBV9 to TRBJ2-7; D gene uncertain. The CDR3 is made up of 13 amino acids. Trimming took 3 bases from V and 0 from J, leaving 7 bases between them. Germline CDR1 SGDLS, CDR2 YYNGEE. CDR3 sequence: CASSGFSSYEQYF. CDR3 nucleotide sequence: TGTGCCAGCAGCGGGTTTAGCTCCTACGAGCAGTACTTC.

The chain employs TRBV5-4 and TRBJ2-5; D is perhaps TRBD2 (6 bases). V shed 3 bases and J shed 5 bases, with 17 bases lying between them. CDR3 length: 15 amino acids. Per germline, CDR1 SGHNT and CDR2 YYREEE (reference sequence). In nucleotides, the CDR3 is TGTGCCAGCAGCTCCATGGGGGGAGATCGGGAGACCCAGTACTTC. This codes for CASSSMGGDRETQYF.

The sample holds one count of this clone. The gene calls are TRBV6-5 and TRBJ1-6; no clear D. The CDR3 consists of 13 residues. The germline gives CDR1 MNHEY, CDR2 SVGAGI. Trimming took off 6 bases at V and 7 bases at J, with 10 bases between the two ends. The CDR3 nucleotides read TGTGCCAGCAGAATAGGAGGGAATTCACCCCTCCACTTT. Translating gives CASRIGGNSPLHF.

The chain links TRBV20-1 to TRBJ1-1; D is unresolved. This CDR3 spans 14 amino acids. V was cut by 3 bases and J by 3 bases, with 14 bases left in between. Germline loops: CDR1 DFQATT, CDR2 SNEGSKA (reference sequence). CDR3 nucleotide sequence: TGCAGTGCTAGTACCCCAGGCATTGACACTGAAGCTTTCTTT. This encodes CSASTPGIDTEAFF.

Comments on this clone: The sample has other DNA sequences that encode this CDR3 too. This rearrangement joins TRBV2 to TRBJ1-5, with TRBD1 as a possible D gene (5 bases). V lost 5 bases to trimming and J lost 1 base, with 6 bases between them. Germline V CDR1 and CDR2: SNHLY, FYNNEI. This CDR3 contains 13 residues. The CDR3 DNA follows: TGTGCCAGCAGTAGACAGAGCAATCAGCCCCAGCATTTT. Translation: CASSRQSNQPQHF.

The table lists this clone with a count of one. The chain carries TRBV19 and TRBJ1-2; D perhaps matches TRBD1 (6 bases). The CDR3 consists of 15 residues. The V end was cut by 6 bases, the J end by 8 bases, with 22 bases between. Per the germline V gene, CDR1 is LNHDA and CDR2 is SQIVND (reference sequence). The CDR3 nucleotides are TGTGCCAGTAGCGGCCGCGGAGGGGGGCGTTGGGGCTACACCTTC. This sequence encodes CASSGRGGGRWGYTF.

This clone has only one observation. The CDR3 DNA is TGTGCCAGCAGCCAAGCGGTTCATGAAAAACTGTTTTTT. Amino acid sequence: CASSQAVHEKLFF. V usage is TRBV3-1 (or the pseudogene TRBV3-2) and J usage is TRBJ1-4, with D hard to call. The ends were cut back, 1 base at V and 6 bases at J, with 6 bases in the middle. Germline loops: CDR1 LGHDT, CDR2 YNNKEL (reference sequence). This CDR3 region has 13 residues.

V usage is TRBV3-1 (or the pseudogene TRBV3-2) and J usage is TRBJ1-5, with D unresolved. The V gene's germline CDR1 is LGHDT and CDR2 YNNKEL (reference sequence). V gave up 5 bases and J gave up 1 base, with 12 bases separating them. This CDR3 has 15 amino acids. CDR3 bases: TGTGCCAGCAGCGAGTGGGGAGGGAGCAATCAGCCCCAGCATTTT. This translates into CASSEWGGSNQPQHF.

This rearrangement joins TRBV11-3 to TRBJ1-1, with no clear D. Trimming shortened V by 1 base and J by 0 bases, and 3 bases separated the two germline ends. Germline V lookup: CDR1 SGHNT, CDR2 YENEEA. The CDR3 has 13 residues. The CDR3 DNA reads TGTGCCAGCAGCTTAGGAGTGAACACTGAAGCTTTCTTT. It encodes CASSLGVNTEAFF.

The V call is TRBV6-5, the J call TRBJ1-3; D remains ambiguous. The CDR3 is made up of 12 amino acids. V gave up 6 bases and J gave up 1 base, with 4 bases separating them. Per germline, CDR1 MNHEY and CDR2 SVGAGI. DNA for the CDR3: TGTGCCAGCAGGGGGTCTGGAAACACCATATATTTT. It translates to CASRGSGNTIYF.

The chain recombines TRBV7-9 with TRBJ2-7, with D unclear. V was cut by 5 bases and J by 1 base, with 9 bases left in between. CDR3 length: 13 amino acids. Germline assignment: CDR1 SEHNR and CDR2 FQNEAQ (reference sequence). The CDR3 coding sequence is TGTGCCAGCAGCGTTCAGGAGTCCTACGAGCAGTACTTC. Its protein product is CASSVQESYEQYF.

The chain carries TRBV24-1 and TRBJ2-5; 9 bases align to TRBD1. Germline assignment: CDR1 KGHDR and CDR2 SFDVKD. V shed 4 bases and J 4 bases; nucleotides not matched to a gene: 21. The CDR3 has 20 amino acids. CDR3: CATSDPVPGQGRGRIETQYF. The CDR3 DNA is TGTGCCACCAGTGACCCAGTCCCGGGACAGGGTAGGGGGAGGATAGAGACCCAGTACTTC.

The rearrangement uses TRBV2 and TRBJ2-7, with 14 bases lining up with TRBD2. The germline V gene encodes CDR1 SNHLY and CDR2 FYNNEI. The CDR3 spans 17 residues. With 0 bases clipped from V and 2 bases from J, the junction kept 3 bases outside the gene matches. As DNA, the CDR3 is TGTGCCAGCAGTGAAGCGGGACTAGCGGGGGACCCCTACGAGCAGTACTTC. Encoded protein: CASSEAGLAGDPYEQYF.

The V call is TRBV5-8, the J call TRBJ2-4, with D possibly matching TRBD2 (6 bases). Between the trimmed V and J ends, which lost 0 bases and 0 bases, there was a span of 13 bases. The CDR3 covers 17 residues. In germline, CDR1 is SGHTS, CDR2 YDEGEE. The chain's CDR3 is CASSLAGEVIAKNIQYF. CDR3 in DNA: TGTGCCAGCAGCTTGGCCGGGGAGGTAATAGCCAAAAACATTCAGTACTTC.